This T cell receptor beta chain was found in a study of CD8+ T cells in alopecia areata (dated by TCRdb to the late 2010s). With regard to the full study: High-throughput TCRbeta sequencing was used to examine T cell clonal expansion in alopecia areata in both the C3H/HeJ mouse model and human patients. Scalp tissue and sorted CD4+ and CD8+ peripheral blood T cells from patchy and totalis/universalis alopecia areata patients and from healthy controls were covered by human TCRbeta sequencing. Scalp clonality was compared across normal scalp (n=4), patchy alopecia areata scalp (n=8), and alopecia totalis/universalis scalp (n=8). RNA was extracted with the PAXgene miRNA kit for fixed scalp, the miRNeasy kit for PBMCs, and the RNeasy kit for mouse skin. Amplification of TCRbeta CDR3 regions was done by immunoSEQ multiplex PCR using 35 Vbeta forward primers and 13 Jbeta reverse primers. Results and caveats for the whole study, not just this receptor: Shared TCR sequences between patients were less evident than in mice, which may be partly attributable to HLA diversity in the patient population. Higher clonality and more expanded CD8+ clones were observed in lesional scalp than in normal scalp, particularly in alopecia totalis/universalis, a finding suggestive of antigenic drive. Unlike mouse skin, which is dominated by gammadelta T cells, normal human skin has resident alphabeta T cells that are also sequenced, and this complicates analysis of the scalp TCR repertoire.

Library construction relied on the immunoSEQ multiplex PCR assay. To provide template for TCR sequencing, every sample had RNA extracted and reverse transcribed into cDNA. SuperScript III was used for first-strand cDNA synthesis, primed with a 2:1 mix of oligo-dT and random hexamers. Amplification bias was assessed with a synthetic immune receptor repertoire, and residual bias was removed computationally. Turning to the authors' computational methods: Raw reads were preprocessed for error removal, and CDR3 was defined according to IMGT conventions as running from the conserved cysteine to phenylalanine. Clonality was computed by normalizing Shannon entropy by log2 of the number of productive unique TCRs and subtracting the result from 1. CD4 or CD8 identity of scalp clones was inferred by cross-referencing scalp TCRbeta sequences with sorted blood CD4 and CD8 repertoires. Here the immuneACCESS table is served through TCRdb, limited to in-frame sequences with V and J called. Missing clones are a known gap in these copies; in checked studies unresolved V genes cover under half, and the rest lacks a known reason. The V and J calls and clone size were taken over from that table, and D and trimming were inferred from the DNA. The sample records 90,000 to 130,000 clones, around 59% of which are singletons. The top ten hold approximately 22% of the sample.

After PBMCs were isolated by density centrifugation and stained for CD3, CD4 and CD8, a FACSAria was used to sort CD4+ and CD8+ T cells. Scalp biopsies and blood samples were obtained from unaffected controls. The germline V gene (reference sequence) sets CDR1 to PRHDT and CDR2 to FYEKMQ. The V end gives up 5 bases and the J end 4 bases, leaving 5 bases in the junction not matched to a gene. From cysteine to phenylalanine, the CDR3 is 13 amino acids long. Left in the record is the CDR3 DNA by itself, 39 bases read in frame from the first base. With respect to this clone: It lacks a known antigen. Base qualities are not recorded, but no much larger clone differs from it by a single base.

This TCR was sampled from a human donor in good health. The chain couples TRBV13 to TRBJ2-7; TRBD1 lines up with 7 middle nucleotides. Sequenced sample: CD8+ T cells sorted from blood. The sequence in DNA is TGTGCCAGCAGCCCATTCAGGGGGTACGAGCAGTACTTC. Its coded protein is CASSPFRGYEQYF.